This T cell receptor beta chain is drawn from a study of radiotherapy plus CTLA-4 blockade in lung cancer. Clones were read by immunoSEQ multiplex PCR, and TCRdb kept only the in-frame ones, dropping some. The sample yields tens of thousands of clones, roughly 85% seen once. A few counts support this clone. Germline values: CDR1 LNHNV, CDR2 YYDKDF (reference sequence). Trimming took 4 bases from V and 0 from J; bases not matched to a gene: 10. This CDR3 spans 17 amino acids. The V and J genes are TRBV15 and TRBJ2-3, with 7 positions matching TRBD2. The input for sequencing was peripheral blood, taken from a patient treated with radiotherapy plus ipilimumab. The TCR comes from a human donor with non-small cell lung cancer who had a complete response to radiotherapy plus ipilimumab. CDR3: CATSKGVTSVSTDTQYF. DNA of the CDR3: TGTGCCACCAGCAAAGGTGTAACTAGCGTCAGCACAGATACGCAGTATTTT.